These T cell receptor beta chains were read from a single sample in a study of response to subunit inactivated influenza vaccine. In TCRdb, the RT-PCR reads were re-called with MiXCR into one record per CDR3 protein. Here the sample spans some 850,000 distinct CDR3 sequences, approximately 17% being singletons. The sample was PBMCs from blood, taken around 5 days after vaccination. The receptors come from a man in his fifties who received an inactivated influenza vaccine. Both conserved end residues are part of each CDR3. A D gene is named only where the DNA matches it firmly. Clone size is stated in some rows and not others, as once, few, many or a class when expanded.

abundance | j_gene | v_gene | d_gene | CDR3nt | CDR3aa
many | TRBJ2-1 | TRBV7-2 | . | TGTGCCAGAAATAGCAATGAGCAGTTCTTC | CARNSNEQFF
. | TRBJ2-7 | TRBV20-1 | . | TGCAGTGCTAGACAGGGGAGCTTCACCTACGAGCAGTACTTC | CSARQGSFTYEQYF
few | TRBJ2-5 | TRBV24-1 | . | TGTGCCACCAGTGATCTTTTGAAAGAGACCCAGTACTTC | CATSDLLKETQYF
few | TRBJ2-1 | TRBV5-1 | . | TGCGCCAGCAGCTTATGGGCTAGGAGCTCCTACAATGAGCAGTTCTTC | CASSLWARSSYNEQFF
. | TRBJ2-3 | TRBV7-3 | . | TGTGCCAGCCGGAAGAGCGGAACAGATACGCAGTATTTT | CASRKSGTDTQYF
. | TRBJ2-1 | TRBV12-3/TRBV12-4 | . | TGTGCCAGCAGCAAAGACGGGGGTTACAATGAGCAGTTCTTC | CASSKDGGYNEQFF
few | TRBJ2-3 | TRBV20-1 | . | TGCAGTGCCCCTGCAGTCTTTAGCACAGATACGCAGTATTTT | CSAPAVFSTDTQYF
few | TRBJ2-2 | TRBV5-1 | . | TGCGCCAGCAGCTTAGACAGGAAGGACACCGGGGAGCTGTTTTTT | CASSLDRKDTGELFF
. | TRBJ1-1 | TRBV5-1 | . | TGCGCCAGCAGCTTCAGAGGGGAAAACTACGGTGAAGCTTTCTTT | CASSFRGENYGEAFF
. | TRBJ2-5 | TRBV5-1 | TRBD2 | TGCGCCTCAGCGGGCGGGGGAAGAGAGACCCAGTACTTC | CASAGGGRETQYF
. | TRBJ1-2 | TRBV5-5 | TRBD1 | TGTGCCAGCAGCTTACCGGGACAGGGACACTACACCTTC | CASSLPGQGHYTF
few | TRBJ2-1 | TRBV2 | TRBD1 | TGTGCCAGCAGCGGGGACAGGGGCGCTTACAATGAGCAGTTCTTC | CASSGDRGAYNEQFF
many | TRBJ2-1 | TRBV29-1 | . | TGCAGCGTTGGGGCGGTAAGGGACAATGAGCAGTTCTTC | CSVGAVRDNEQFF
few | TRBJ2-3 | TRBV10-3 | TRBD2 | TGTGCCATCAGGGACATGCGGGAGGGCCCAGATACGCAGTATTTT | CAIRDMREGPDTQYF
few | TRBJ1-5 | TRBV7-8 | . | TGTGCCAGCAGCTTTCTTCCCGGGGTAAACCAGCCCCAGCATTTT | CASSFLPGVNQPQHF
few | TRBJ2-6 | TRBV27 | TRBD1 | TGTGCCAGGGAGACAGGGGGTCCTTCCTCTGGGGCCAACGTCCTGACTTTC | CARETGGPSSGANVLTF
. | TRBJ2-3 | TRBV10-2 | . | TGCGCCAGCGTGAGGGGGGGGGCGTCAGATACGCAGTATTTT | CASVRGGASDTQYF
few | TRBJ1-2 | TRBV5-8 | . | TGTGCCAGCAGCTACACAGAGGGGTGGAGGTATGGCTACACCTTC | CASSYTEGWRYGYTF
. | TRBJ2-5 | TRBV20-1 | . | TGCAGTGCTAGAGATTATTTCGGAGAGACCCAGTACTTC | CSARDYFGETQYF
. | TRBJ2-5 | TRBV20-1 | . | TGCAGTGCCGGGGGCGCGGCGGGGCCGGAGACCCAGTACTTC | CSAGGAAGPETQYF
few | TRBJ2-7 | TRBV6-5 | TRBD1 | TGTGCCAGCAGTTACTCCAAGAGGACAGGGAAATACGAGCAGTACTTC | CASSYSKRTGKYEQYF
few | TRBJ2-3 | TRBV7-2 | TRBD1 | TGTGCCAGCAGCCGGACAGGGGGTGGCACAGATACGCAGTATTTT | CASSRTGGGTDTQYF
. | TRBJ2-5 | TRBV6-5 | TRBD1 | TGTGCCAGCAGTTCCGGGACAGGGTTCCAAGAGACCCAGTACTTC | CASSSGTGFQETQYF
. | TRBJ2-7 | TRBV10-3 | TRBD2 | TGTGCCATCAGTGATAGCGGGGGGACCTCCTACGAGCAGTACTTC | CAISDSGGTSYEQYF
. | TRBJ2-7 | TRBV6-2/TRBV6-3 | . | TGTGCCAGCAGTTACACCTACAGGTGGGGCCCCTACGAGCAGTACTTC | CASSYTYRWGPYEQYF
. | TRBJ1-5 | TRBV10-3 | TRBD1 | TGTGCCATCAGTGGGGGACAGGGCTATCAGCCCCAGCATTTT | CAISGGQGYQPQHF
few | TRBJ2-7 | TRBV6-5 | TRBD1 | TGTGCCAGCAGTACTGAGGGACAGGTCTACGAGCAGTACTTC | CASSTEGQVYEQYF
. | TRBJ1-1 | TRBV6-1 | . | TGTGCCAGACGACTTCGGGGGGCGCTGGGGTCGACTGAAGCTTTCTTT | CARRLRGALGSTEAFF
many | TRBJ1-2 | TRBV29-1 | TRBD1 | TGCAGCGGGACCGACAGGGCATCTGGCTACACCTTC | CSGTDRASGYTF
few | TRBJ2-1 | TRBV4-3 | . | TGCGCCAGCAGCCAAGAAGGGGGGAGGAACACCTACAATGAGCAGTTCTTC | CASSQEGGRNTYNEQFF
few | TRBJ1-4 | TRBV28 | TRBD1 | TGTGCCAGCAGCGGGGACAGGGAAAAACTGTTTTTT | CASSGDREKLFF
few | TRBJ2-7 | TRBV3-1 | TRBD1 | TGTGCCAGCAGCTTAACCGGGACAGGGGCCGAGCAGTACTTC | CASSLTGTGAEQYF
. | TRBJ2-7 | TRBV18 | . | TGTGCCAGCTCACCGCGATCGGGGCCGTCCGACGAGCAGTACTTC | CASSPRSGPSDEQYF
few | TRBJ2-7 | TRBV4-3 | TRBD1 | TGCGCCAGCAGCTCAGAGACAGGGGTCCCGCAGTACTTC | CASSSETGVPQYF
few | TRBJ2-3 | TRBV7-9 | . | TGTGCCAGCAGCGGGCTAAGCACAGATACGCAGTATTTT | CASSGLSTDTQYF
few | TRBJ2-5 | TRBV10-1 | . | TGCGCCAGCAGCCCAGGGGTTTTGGAGACCCAGTACTTC | CASSPGVLETQYF
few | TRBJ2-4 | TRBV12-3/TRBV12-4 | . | TGTGCCAGCAGTTTGGGGGGCTGGGCCAAAAACATTCAGTACTTC | CASSLGGWAKNIQYF
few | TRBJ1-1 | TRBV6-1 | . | TGTGCCAGCAGTCAATGGCACACCCGGAACACTGAAGCTTTCTTT | CASSQWHTRNTEAFF
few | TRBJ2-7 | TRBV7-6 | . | TGTGCCAGCAGCTTAGGGTCAGGGGTGTGGTACGAGCAGTACTTC | CASSLGSGVWYEQYF
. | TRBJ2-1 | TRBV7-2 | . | TGTGCCAGCAGCTTTTCTGCCTTGGGACGGGGGCTGAATGAGCAGTTCTTC | CASSFSALGRGLNEQFF
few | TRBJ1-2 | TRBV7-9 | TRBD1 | TGTGCCAGCAGCTTATTGGGACAGGGGGCCTATGGCTACACCTTC | CASSLLGQGAYGYTF
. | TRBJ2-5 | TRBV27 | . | TGTGCCAGCAGTATGACAGAAGAGACCCAGTACTTC | CASSMTEETQYF
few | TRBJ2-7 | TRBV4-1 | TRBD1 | TGCGCCAGCAGCCAAATAACAGGGGGCGGCGAGCAGTACTTC | CASSQITGGGEQYF
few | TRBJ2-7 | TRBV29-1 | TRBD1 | TGCAGCGTCGGGGACAGTCTCTCCTACGAGCAGTACTTC | CSVGDSLSYEQYF
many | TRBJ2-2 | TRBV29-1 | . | TGCAGCGTTGAAGATCAGTCGGCCGGGGAGCTGTTTTTT | CSVEDQSAGELFF
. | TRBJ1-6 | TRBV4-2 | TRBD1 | TGTGCCAGCAAGGGGGCCGGGGGCTGGAAGGAACCCCTCCACTTT | CASKGAGGWKEPLHF
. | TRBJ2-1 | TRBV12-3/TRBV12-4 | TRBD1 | TGTGCCAGCGCCCAACAGGGGGCCTACAATGAGCAGTTCTTC | CASAQQGAYNEQFF
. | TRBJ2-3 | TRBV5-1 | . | TGCGCCAGCAGCTTCATACAGGGAACAGATACGCAGTATTTT | CASSFIQGTDTQYF